This TCR beta chain was obtained from a study of cytomegalovirus exposure and HLA in healthy donors. Findings and caveats of the study: In a later analysis, specific HLA alleles were associated with 15,000 to 20,000 TCR beta sequences at a 0.05 false discovery rate.

J lost 8 bases, V lost 5 bases, and 14 bases had no gene match. Germline assignment: CDR1 SGHVS and CDR2 FQNEAQ. This CDR3 has 16 amino acids. Primers included in the PCR were 60 Vbeta and 13 Jbeta primers. Generated by immunoSEQ multiplex PCR, the TCRdb table keeps only in-frame clones and is missing some. The sample includes approximately 170,000 clones, approximately 85% seen only once; the top ten take over 2%. To note about this clone: Its target is unknown.

The receptor was derived from a man aged 30 to 39 in good health and CMV-seropositive. The sample was PBMCs. The chain links TRBV7-8 to TRBJ1-4; 7 bases are shared with TRBD1. DNA for the CDR3: TGTGCCAGCAGCCATTTTCAGGGGGGTGCACGCGAAAAACTGTTTTTT. It codes for CASSHFQGGAREKLFF.